The sequence of this T cell receptor beta chain was determined in a study of shared clonotypes between healthy human individuals (dated by TCRdb to the early 2020s). Study-level background: A couple of women and a few men aged 18 to 49 years were included in the cohort. Per donor, three plates each were used for CD4 naive and CD4 memory, two for CD8 naive, and one for CD8 memory. To estimate repertoire size and how much clonotype sharing occurs between individuals, the study deeply sequenced the blood TCR repertoires of several healthy adults. Libraries were prepared and TCR repertoires were sequenced by different laboratories using diverse techniques, in order to increase sequencing depth and limit assay-specific biases. Per donor, leukapheresis produced somewhere between about 0.94 and 10 billion PBMCs. What the work shows at the level of the full study, not this receptor alone: Approximately 5% of naive CD4, 3.5% of naive CD8, about 2.5% of memory CD4, and 0.4% of memory CD8 clonotypes were shared across several donors. Sampling was restricted to blood, and TCR repertoires in tissue are likely to differ from TCR repertoires in blood. Rarefaction of sorted-subset datasets indicated incomplete sequencing despite the large sequencing depth. Estimated clonotype richness was generally larger for naive than for memory subsets. Higher generation probabilities were observed for clonotypes shared by all four sorted-subset donors than for non-shared clonotypes. Because the study included a small number of donors, the genetic and exposure-history diversity represented was limited. Pairwise subsampling indicated that sequencing depth was expected to affect the degree of clonotype sharing among donors.

The CDR3 goes from the cysteine to the phenylalanine over 16 residues. Only the CDR3 portion is preserved as DNA: 48 bases, with reading frame beginning at the first base. The trim is 5 bases for V and 0 bases for J, with a gap of 14 bases between the germline ends. Sequences PRHDT (CDR1) and FYEKMQ (CDR2) are obtained from the germline V gene (reference sequence). Using the deep immunoSEQ assay, TCR CDR3 regions were amplified from genomic DNA by multiplex PCR. For each cell subset, the extracted genomic DNA was distributed evenly across all wells of several immunoSEQ 96-well plates, and each plate served as one replicate. For sorted subsets, about 200 ng genomic DNA, equal to about 30,000 T cell genomes, was loaded into each replicate PCR. Purified libraries were quantified with a Qubit 3.0 fluorometer, sized on a Bioanalyzer 2100, and re-quantified with the KAPA Library Quantification kit. A separate single-read 150-cycle Illumina NextSeq 550 flow cell was used to sequence each immunoSEQ 96-well plate. In the authors' own workflow: Because the immunoSEQ output held only junctional sequences and lacked quality scores, the filtering could not match the filtering applied to full-length reads. Sequences were annotated with PyIR, a Python wrapper for IgBLAST v1.9, and V/J genes and CDR3 were assigned using IMGT germline references. Reads were removed for weak V/J assignments (E-value above 1e-6), missing CDR3, stop codons, out-of-frame junctions, or ambiguous translated residues. V3J clonotypes were defined as sequences sharing an identical inferred V gene, J gene, and CDR3 amino acid sequence. Percentage overlap between repertoires was calculated by dividing the number of shared unique clonotypes by the size of the smaller repertoire. Repertoire richness was assessed with RTK rarefaction, the Chao1 estimator, and Recon v2.1 estimates of unobserved clonotypes. Generation probabilities for all TCRbeta clonotypes obtained by the gDNA method from four donors were computed using OLGA. Here the immuneACCESS table is served through TCRdb, limited to in-frame sequences with V and J called. Missing clones are a known gap in these copies; in checked studies unresolved V genes cover under half, and the rest lacks a known reason. V and J calls and clone size are as listed in that table; D and trimming were resolved from the DNA. Across this sample there are millions of clones, with about 92% seen only once. Around 0.14% of the sample lies in the top ten.

As concerns this clone: Its antigen specificity is not known. Per-base qualities were not stored, and no clone one base away is much larger.

The donors were healthy, HIV-negative adults with no recently reported acute infections or vaccinations. Only Caucasian adults living in Nashville, Tennessee, USA were represented among the donors. Magnetic negative selection was used to enrich CD4+ T cells, after which naive cells were positively selected on CD45RA and the negative fraction became the memory subset. Blood was collected by leukapheresis, and PBMCs were isolated by Ficoll-Histopaque density gradient centrifugation and then cryopreserved in liquid nitrogen vapor phase. Analytical flow cytometry was used to check the purity and quantity of each magnetically sorted T cell population. Genomic DNA was isolated from every sorted fraction and measured by UV absorbance on a Nanodrop 2000c.

Recombination linked TRBV13 to TRBJ2-4; D gene: possibly TRBD1, on 6 matching bases. Source material: naive CD4+ T cells sorted from blood. In the paper's terms, the cell subset or site label means: CD45RA+ positively selected. The source of this sequence is a man younger than 35 in good health. The CDR3 corresponds to CASSRGQQLAKNIQYF. The base sequence is TGTGCCAGCAGCCGTGGACAGCAACTAGCCAAAAACATTCAGTACTTC.